The clone carrying this T cell receptor (beta chain) was seen a handful of times. The CDR3 loop spans 15 amino acids. V lost 5 bases to trimming and J lost 5 bases, with 18 bases between them. Alongside a J-beta primer mix, a sample-barcoded 5' primer served in a second PCR lasting about 7 to 12 cycles. Through a template-switch adaptor with 12 random nucleotides, each cDNA molecule received a tag. Each CDR3 protein gets one entry after TCRdb re-called the 5' RACE reads with MiXCR. Counted here are fewer than 900,000 distinct CDR3 sequences, 49% occurring once; the ten biggest clones make up roughly 30%. The source of the sample is a study of blood T cells in healthy people across ages. The donors, healthy Caucasians from Russia, were aged about 6 to 95. Total RNA amounts of at least 5 micrograms were extracted per sample.

Sequencing used blood. This sequence joins TRBV12-3 or TRBV12-4 and TRBJ2-5; TRBD2 might be the D (6 bases). This receptor was obtained from a woman aged 55-75 years in good health. CDR3 protein: CASSRWGLRAETQYF. CDR3 in DNA: TGTGCCAGCAGTCGTTGGGGACTTCGTGCGGAGACCCAGTACTTC.